This T cell receptor (beta chain) was captured in a study of CD8 T cells in ankylosing spondylitis. Study results and caveats: Those disease-linked clones were CD8+; they were also relatively rare in peripheral blood. A subset of motif variants has previously been described in the synovial fluid and blood of reactive arthritis. Reported data indicate significant enrichment of disease-linked clones within matched ankylosing spondylitis synovial fluid.

This clonotype was seen many times. What it binds is unknown. V shed 5 bases and J shed 0 bases, with 7 bases lying between them. CDR1 DFQATT and CDR2 SNEGSKA come from the germline V gene (reference sequence). The CDR3 covers 13 residues. Via MiXCR, TCRdb re-called the 5' RACE reads, giving one row per CDR3 protein. Among more than 60,000 distinct CDR3 sequences, roughly 5.3% were seen once, and the ten largest hold 2.2%. This TCR was recovered from a male donor with ankylosing spondylitis or in good health (not recorded which). The sequenced sample was blood, either unsorted or a sorted T cell fraction (not recorded which). The J gene is TRBJ1-4, the V gene TRBV20-1; D not resolved. CDR3 nucleotides: TGCAGTGCTCGGACGGCAACTAATGAAAAACTGTTTTTT. Translation gives CSARTATNEKLFF.